This T cell receptor (beta chain) was sequenced during a study of blood T cells in healthy people across ages. Study results and limitations: Diversity figures based on one million T cells were deemed too low.

As regards this clonotype: Its target is unknown.

Investigators took 8.5 to 10 milliliters of peripheral blood from every donor. Per sample, at least 5.5 micrograms of total RNA were extracted. This CDR3 contains 13 residues. Germline V CDR1 and CDR2: KGHDR, SFDVKD. V gave up 5 bases and J gave up 1 base, with 6 bases separating them. Together with a sample-barcoded 5' primer, a J-beta primer mix was included in a second PCR lasting about 6 to 11 cycles. One entry per CDR3 protein results from TCRdb running MiXCR on the 5' RACE reads. The sample has about 730,000 distinct CDR3 sequences; roughly 43% are singletons. The gene calls are TRBV24-1 and TRBJ2-3; D gene unclear. This TCR came from a woman aged 55-70 years in good health. Material: blood. The CDR3 region is CATSGSGTDTQYF. As DNA, the CDR3 is TGTGCCACCAGTGGCTCGGGCACAGATACGCAGTATTTT.